Given below is one T cell receptor beta chain in context. A far larger clone is only one base removed, so a read error is likely. It was with a constant-region primer and a V-primer adapter that TCRs were amplified over roughly 20 PCR cycles. TCRdb processed the reads anew with MiXCR; each CDR3 protein has one entry. The sample has fewer than 60,000 distinct CDR3 sequences; 12% are singletons. This sample is part of a study of low-dose radiotherapy and immunotherapy resistance in tumors. Looking at the study overall: Gene-specific TRAV and TRBV primers were used for first-strand cDNA, covering alpha and beta chains.

Time point of the sample: before trial treatment. This specimen consisted of PBMCs, obtained before treatment. The sequence was collected from a female donor with ovarian cancer.

The CDR3 nucleotides read TGTGCCAGCAGCTTGAGGACTAGCGAGATTTCTGGGGCCAACGTCCTGACTTTC. It encodes CASSLRTSEISGANVLTF. The chain has TRBV13 and TRBJ2-6; 9 bases align to TRBD2. Germline CDR1 PRHDT, CDR2 FYEKMQ (reference sequence). J was trimmed by 1 base and V by 3 bases; bases with no gene match: 7. The CDR3 has 18 residues.